Sequencing of this TCR beta chain was carried out in a study of shared clonotypes between healthy human individuals. Study-wide results and caveats: Sequencing depth was expected to influence donor clonotype sharing. Relative to memory subsets, naive subsets generally showed larger estimated richness. Relative to their counterparts shared across all four donors, non-shared clonotypes exhibited diminished generation probabilities.

Study processing details: Filtering differed for immunoSEQ, which gave only junction sequences without quality scores. TCRdb keeps only in-frame clones here, not all; method: immunoSEQ multiplex PCR. The V and J calls and clone size were taken over from that table, and D and trimming were inferred from the DNA. The sample has roughly 1,800,000 clones, about 95% seen once. CD45RO-negative cells were positively selected for CCR7, leaving out terminally differentiated effector memory CD45RA+ cells. With regard to this clone: The antigen remains unidentified.

This TCR was sampled from a man between 18 and 29 years old in good health. Specimen: naive CD8+ T cells sorted from blood.

The DNA of the CDR3 is TGTGCCAGCAGTGAATTTGTGGGGGCGGGCTCCTACGAGCAGTACTTC. As protein: CASSEFVGAGSYEQYF. V usage is TRBV6-1 and J usage is TRBJ2-7; tentative D call: TRBD1 (6 bases). Trimming left V 2 bases short and J 0 bases short, with 14 bases between. CDR1 and CDR2 (germline): MNHNS, SASEGT. The CDR3 is made up of 16 amino acids.